This TCR beta chain was retrieved from a study of cytomegalovirus exposure and HLA in healthy donors. Study-level information: An earlier analysis found some 120 million unique TCR beta sequences from approximately 190 million T cells. Broader study findings: An apparent linkage of common viral pathogens to several of the most significant clusters emerged in a later analysis. With further analysis later on, most CMV-associated TCR beta chains appeared HLA-restricted.

A remark on this clone: Its antigen is as yet unknown.

V lost 0 bases to trimming and J lost 2 bases, with 12 bases between them. The CDR3 has 15 amino acids. In germline, CDR1 is SGHDT, CDR2 YYEEEE. PCR involved 60 Vbeta and 13 Jbeta primers. Repertoires were generated with immunoSEQ multiplex PCR, while TCRdb's copy carries only in-frame clones and drops some. The sample holds around 39,000 clones. This TCR came from a male donor in good health and CMV-seronegative. Sequencing was done on a sample of PBMCs. The chain carries TRBV5-6 and TRBJ2-7; a weak D match, TRBD2 (6 bases). The CDR3 here is CASSLASGLAYEQYF. CDR3 DNA: TGTGCCAGCAGCTTGGCCAGCGGGCTCGCCTACGAGCAGTACTTC.